Listed below are T cell receptor beta chains from one sample, sequenced in a study of patients and donors after allogeneic stem cell transplantation. TCRdb independently ran MiXCR on the RT-PCR reads; one entry per CDR3 protein. The table records some 960,000 distinct CDR3 sequences, roughly 18% of them present only once. Sequencing was carried out using blood, either unsorted or a sorted T cell fraction (not recorded which). These TCRs come from a human donor who was either an allogeneic HSCT recipient or a stem cell or donor lymphocyte infusion donor (not recorded which). It is not recorded whose cells these are; they may come from a transplant donor. Each CDR3 is given with its conserved first and last residue. Each record gives: D gene, clone size, V gene, J gene, CDR3 DNA, CDR3 protein. A D gene is named only where the DNA matches it firmly. The size field is filled for only some rows; it gives once, few, many or a size class.

TRBD2,-,TRBV20-1,TRBJ2-2,TGCAGTGCTAGGGATAGCGGGAGGGGCACCGGGGAGCTGTTTTTT,CSARDSGRGTGELFF
TRBD2,-,TRBV20-1,TRBJ2-7,TGCAGTGCTGATAGCGGGAGAACCCACGAGCAGTACTTC,CSADSGRTHEQYF
TRBD1,few,TRBV2,TRBJ2-1,TGTGCCAGCAGTGGTAACAGGGGTGGAAATGAGCAGTTCTTC,CASSGNRGGNEQFF
TRBD2,few,TRBV4-2,TRBJ2-1,TGTGCCAGCAGCCAAGCCGACCCTCTAGCGGGGGGTAACAATGAGCAGTTCTTC,CASSQADPLAGGNNEQFF
-,-,TRBV29-1,TRBJ1-1,TGCAGCGTTGCAGGACAGTCTATGAACACTGAAGCTTTCTTT,CSVAGQSMNTEAFF
-,few,TRBV15,TRBJ1-1,TGTGCCACCAGCAGAGAACAAGGGAACACTGAAGCTTTCTTT,CATSREQGNTEAFF
-,few,TRBV12-3/TRBV12-4,TRBJ2-1,TGTGCCAGCAGTTTCTCCACCCCCGGCCCGCAGTCCAATGAGCAGTTCTTC,CASSFSTPGPQSNEQFF
-,few,TRBV5-6,TRBJ2-7,TGTGCCAGCAGCTTGTTTGGTCTTTGGGAGCAGTACTTC,CASSLFGLWEQYF
TRBD2,many,TRBV4-3,TRBJ2-1,TGCGCCAGCAGCCACTGGACTAGCGGGGTGGGGCAGCAGTTCTTC,CASSHWTSGVGQQFF
-,-,TRBV15,TRBJ1-1,TGTGCCGCTGGTGATCGGAGGAACACTGAAGCTTTCTTT,CAAGDRRNTEAFF
-,few,TRBV9,TRBJ2-4,TGTGCCAGCAGCGTAGATGCTGGGACGATAAACATTCAGTACTTC,CASSVDAGTINIQYF